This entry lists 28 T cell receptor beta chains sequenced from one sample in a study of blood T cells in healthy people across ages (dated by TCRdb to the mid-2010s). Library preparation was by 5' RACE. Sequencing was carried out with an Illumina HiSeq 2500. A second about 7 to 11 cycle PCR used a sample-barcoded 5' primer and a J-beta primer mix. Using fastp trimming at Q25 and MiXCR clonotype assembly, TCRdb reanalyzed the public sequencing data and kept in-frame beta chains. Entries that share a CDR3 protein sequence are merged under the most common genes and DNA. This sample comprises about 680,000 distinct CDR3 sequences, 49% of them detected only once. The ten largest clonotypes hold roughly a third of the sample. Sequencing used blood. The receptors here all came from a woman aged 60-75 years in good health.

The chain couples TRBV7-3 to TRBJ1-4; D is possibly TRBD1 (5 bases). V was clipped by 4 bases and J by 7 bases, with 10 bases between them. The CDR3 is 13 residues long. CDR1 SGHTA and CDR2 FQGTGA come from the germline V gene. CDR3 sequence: CASSSGRGEKLFF. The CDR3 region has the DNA TGTGCCAGCAGCTCAGGGCGCGGTGAAAAACTGTTTTTT. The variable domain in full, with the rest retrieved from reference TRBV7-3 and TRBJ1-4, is GAGVSQTPSNKVTEKGKYVELRCDPISGHTALYWYRQSLGQGPEFLIYFQGTGAADDSGLPNDRFFAVRPEGSVSTLKIQRTERGDSAVYLCASSSGRGEKLFFGSGTQLSVL.

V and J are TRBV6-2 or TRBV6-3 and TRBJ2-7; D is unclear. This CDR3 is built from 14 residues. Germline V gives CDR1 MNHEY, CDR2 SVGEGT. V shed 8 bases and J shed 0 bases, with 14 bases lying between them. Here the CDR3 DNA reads TGTGCCAGCCGGCGAAAGGGTCCCTCCTACGAGCAGTACTTC. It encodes CASRRKGPSYEQYF.

The CDR3 sequence: CASSYRQVVGFF. CDR3 bases: TGTGCCAGCAGTTACAGACAGGTTGTCGGGTTCTTC. The chain joins TRBV6-2 or TRBV6-3 to TRBJ2-1; a possible D gene is TRBD1 (6 bases). The CDR3 loop spans 12 amino acids. Trimming stripped 2 bases from V and 15 bases from J, with 14 bases between. Germline V lookup: CDR1 MNHEY, CDR2 SVGEGT.

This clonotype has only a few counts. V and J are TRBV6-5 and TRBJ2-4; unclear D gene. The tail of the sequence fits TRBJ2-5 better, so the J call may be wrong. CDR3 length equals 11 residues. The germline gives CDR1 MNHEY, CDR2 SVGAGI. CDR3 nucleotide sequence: TGTGCCAGCAAGACTCGGGAGACCCAGTACTTC. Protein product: CASKTRETQYF.

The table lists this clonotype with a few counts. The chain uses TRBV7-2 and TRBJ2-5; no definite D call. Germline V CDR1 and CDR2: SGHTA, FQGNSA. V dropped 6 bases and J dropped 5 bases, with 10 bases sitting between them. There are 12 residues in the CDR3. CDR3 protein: CASSSTTETQYF. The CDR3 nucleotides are TGTGCCAGCAGTTCCACGACGGAGACCCAGTACTTC.

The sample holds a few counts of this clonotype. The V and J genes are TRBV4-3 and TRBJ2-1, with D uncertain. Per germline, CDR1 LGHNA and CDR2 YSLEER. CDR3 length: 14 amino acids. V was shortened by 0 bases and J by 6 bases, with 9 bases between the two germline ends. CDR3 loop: CASSQDYLVNEQFF. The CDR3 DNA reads TGCGCCAGCAGCCAAGATTATCTCGTCAATGAGCAGTTCTTC.

CDR3 residues: CSAKRRQSSYEQYF. CDR3 in DNA: TGCAGTGCTAAGAGACGCCAGAGCTCCTACGAGCAGTACTTC. This chain uses TRBV20-1 with TRBJ2-5; no clear D. The J call may be incorrect, as the DNA end agrees better with TRBJ2-7. Germline values: CDR1 DFQATT, CDR2 SNEGSKA (reference sequence). There are 14 residues in the CDR3.

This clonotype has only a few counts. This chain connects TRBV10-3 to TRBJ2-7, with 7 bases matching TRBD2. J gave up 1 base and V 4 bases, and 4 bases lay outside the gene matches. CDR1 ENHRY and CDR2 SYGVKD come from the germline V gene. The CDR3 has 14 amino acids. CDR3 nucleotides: TGTGCCATCAGTGCCACTAGCGTTTCCTACGAGCAGTACTTC. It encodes CAISATSVSYEQYF.

CDR3 residues: CASSPGSGADEKLFF. In DNA, the CDR3 is TGCGCCAGCAGCCCCGGTTCGGGGGCTGATGAAAAACTGTTTTTT. The chain has TRBV5-1 and TRBJ1-4; D may be TRBD1 (6 bases). Germline CDR1 is SGHRS and CDR2 is YFSETQ. Trimming removed 4 bases at V and 6 bases at J, with 16 bases between. This CDR3 is built from 15 residues.

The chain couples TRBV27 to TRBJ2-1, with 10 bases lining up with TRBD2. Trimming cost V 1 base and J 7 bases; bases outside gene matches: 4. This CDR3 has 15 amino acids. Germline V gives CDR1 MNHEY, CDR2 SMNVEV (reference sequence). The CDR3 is CASSLYLAGVNEQFF. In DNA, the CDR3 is TGTGCCAGCAGTTTATATCTAGCGGGAGTGAATGAGCAGTTCTTC.

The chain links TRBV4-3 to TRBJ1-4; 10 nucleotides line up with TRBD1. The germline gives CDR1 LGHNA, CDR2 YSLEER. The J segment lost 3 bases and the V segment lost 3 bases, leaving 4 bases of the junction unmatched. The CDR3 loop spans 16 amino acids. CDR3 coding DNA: TGCGCCAGCAGCCAGGCAGACAGGGGGCCTAATGAAAAACTGTTTTTT. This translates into CASSQADRGPNEKLFF.

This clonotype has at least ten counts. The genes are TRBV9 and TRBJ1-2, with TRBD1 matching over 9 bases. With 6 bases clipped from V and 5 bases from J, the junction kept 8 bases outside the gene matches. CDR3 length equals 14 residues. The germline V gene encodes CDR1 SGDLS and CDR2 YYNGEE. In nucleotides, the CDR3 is TGTGCCAGCACCGGACAGGGGATGGGATATGGCTACACCTTC. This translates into CASTGQGMGYGYTF.

The DNA for the CDR3 is TGTGCCAGCTCACCCGGGGGTATGGGAGACATCGGGCAGTACTTC. Translating gives CASSPGGMGDIGQYF. The chain recombines TRBV18 with TRBJ2-4; D might be TRBD2 (6 bases). V lost 3 bases and J lost 13, with 22 bases in between. The CDR3 length is 15 residues. CDR1 is KGHSH, CDR2 LQKENI, per germline.

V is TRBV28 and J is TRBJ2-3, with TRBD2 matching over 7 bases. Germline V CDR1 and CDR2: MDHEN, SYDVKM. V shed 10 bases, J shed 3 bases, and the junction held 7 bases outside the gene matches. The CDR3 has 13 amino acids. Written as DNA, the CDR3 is TGTGCCATCTCGGGAGCGGGGACAGATACGCAGTATTTT. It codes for CAISGAGTDTQYF.

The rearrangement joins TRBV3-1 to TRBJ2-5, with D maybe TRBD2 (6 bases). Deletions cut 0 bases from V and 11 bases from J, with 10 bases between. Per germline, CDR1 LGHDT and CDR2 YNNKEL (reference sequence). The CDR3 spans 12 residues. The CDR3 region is CASSQDEREQYF. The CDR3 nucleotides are TGTGCCAGCAGCCAAGATGAACGGGAGCAGTACTTC.

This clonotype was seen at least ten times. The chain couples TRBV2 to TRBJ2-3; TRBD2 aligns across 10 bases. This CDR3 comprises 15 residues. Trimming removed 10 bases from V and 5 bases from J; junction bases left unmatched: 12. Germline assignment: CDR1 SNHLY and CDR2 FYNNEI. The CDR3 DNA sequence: TGTGCCACCCAGCGGGAGGGCCTTTCTGGAGATACGCAGTATTTT. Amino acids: CATQREGLSGDTQYF.

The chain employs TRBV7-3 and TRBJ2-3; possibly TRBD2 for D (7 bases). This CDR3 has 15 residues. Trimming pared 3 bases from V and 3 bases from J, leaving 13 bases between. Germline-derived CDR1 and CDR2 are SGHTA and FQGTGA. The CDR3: CASSFKGGGTDTQYF. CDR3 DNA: TGTGCCAGCAGCTTCAAAGGGGGGGGGACAGATACGCAGTATTTT.

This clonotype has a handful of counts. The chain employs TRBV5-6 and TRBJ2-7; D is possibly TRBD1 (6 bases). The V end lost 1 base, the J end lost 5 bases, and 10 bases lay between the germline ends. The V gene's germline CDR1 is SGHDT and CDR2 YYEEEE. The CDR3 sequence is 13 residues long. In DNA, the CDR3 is TGTGCCAGCAGCTTGCAGGGGACCCACGAGCAGTACTTC. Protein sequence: CASSLQGTHEQYF.

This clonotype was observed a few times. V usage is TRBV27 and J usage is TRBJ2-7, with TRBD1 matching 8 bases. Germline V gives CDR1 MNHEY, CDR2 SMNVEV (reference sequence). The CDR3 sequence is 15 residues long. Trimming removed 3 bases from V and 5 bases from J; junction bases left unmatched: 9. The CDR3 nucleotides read TGTGCCAGCAGTTTGGACCGGGACAGGACTCACGAGCAGTACTTC. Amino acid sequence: CASSLDRDRTHEQYF.

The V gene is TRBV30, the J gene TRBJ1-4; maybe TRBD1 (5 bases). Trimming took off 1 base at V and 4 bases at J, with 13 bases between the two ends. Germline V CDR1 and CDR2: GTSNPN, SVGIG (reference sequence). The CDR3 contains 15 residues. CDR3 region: CAWSGRGGGNEKLFF. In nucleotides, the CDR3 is TGTGCCTGGAGTGGCCGCGGGGGGGGTAATGAAAAACTGTTTTTT.

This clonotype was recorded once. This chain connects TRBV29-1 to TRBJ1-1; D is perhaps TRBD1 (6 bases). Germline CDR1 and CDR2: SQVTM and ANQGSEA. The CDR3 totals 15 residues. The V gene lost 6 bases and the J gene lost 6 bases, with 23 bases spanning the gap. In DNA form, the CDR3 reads TGCAGCGTCCAGGGGATTGCCCTGGGGGGGCCTGAAGCTTTCTTT. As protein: CSVQGIALGGPEAFF.

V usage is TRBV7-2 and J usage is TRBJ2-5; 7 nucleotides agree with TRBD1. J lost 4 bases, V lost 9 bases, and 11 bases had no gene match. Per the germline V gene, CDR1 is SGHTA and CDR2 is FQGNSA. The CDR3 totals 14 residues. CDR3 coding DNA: TGTGCCAGTTCTGCCGGACAGGTGGGAGAGACCCAGTACTTC. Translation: CASSAGQVGETQYF.

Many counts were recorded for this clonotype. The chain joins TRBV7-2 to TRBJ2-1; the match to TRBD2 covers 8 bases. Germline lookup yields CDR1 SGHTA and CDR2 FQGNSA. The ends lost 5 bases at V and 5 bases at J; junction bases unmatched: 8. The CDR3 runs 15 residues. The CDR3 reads CASSTGLALHNEQFF. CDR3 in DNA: TGTGCCAGCAGCACTGGACTAGCTCTCCACAATGAGCAGTTCTTC. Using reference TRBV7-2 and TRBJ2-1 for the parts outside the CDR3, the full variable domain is GAGVSQSPSNKVTEKGKDVELRCDPISGHTALYWYRQSLGQGLEFLIYFQGNSAPDKSGLPSDRFSAERTGGSVSTLTIQRTQQEDSAVYLCASSTGLALHNEQFFGPGTRLTVL.

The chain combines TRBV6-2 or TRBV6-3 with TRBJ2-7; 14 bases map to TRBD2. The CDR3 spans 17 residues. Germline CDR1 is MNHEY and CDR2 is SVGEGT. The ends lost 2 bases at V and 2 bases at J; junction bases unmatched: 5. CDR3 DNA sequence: TGTGCCAGCAGTTACCCCTTGGGACTAGCGGGAGCCTACGAGCAGTACTTC. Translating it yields CASSYPLGLAGAYEQYF.

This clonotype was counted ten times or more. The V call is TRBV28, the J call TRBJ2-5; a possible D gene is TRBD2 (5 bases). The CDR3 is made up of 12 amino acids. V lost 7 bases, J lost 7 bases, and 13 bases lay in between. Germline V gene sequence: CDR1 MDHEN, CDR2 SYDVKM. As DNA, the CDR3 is TGTGCCAGCACACCCCCCCGGGGGACCCAGTACTTC. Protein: CASTPPRGTQYF.

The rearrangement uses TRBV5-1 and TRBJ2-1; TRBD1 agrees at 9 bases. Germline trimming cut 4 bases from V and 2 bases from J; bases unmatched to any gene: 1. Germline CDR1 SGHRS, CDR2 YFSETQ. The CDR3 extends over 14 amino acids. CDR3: CASSRDRAYNEQFF. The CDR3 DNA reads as TGCGCCAGCAGCCGGGACAGGGCCTACAATGAGCAGTTCTTC.

CDR3 residues: CASSQDGDRLNEQFF. CDR3 nucleotides: TGTGCCAGCAGCCAAGATGGGGACCGCCTAAATGAGCAGTTCTTC. The chain couples TRBV4-2 to TRBJ2-1; D tentatively fits TRBD1 or TRBD2 (5 bases each). The CDR3 loop spans 15 amino acids. Germline V gene sequence: CDR1 LGHNA, CDR2 YNFKEQ. V shed 0 bases and J shed 7 bases, with 13 bases lying between them.

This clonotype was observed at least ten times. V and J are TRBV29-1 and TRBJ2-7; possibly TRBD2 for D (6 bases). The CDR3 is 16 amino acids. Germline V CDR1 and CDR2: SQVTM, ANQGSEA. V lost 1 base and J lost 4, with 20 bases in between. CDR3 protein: CSVEVIEGLEIYEQYF. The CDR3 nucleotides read TGCAGCGTTGAAGTAATCGAGGGACTCGAGATTTACGAGCAGTACTTC.